This entry is about one TCR beta chain. As yet, its antigen is unknown. The data belong to a study of a mutant IDH1 vaccine in newly diagnosed glioma. The CDR3 runs to 13 residues. Trimming cost V 5 bases and J 7 bases, with 12 bases left between them. Germline CDR1 is SNHLY and CDR2 is FYNNEI. As to time point: week 5, during vaccination. Doses consisted of 300 ug of mutant IDH1 20-mer peptide each, paired with topical imiquimod. TCRdb's table, derived via immunoSEQ multiplex PCR, lists solely in-frame clones and lacks some. This repertoire shows 30,000 to 35,000 clones, around 58% found once; its top ten account for around 10%.

The chain joins TRBV2 to TRBJ2-1, with D perhaps TRBD2 (6 bases). The sample in question was PBMCs, obtained from a glioma patient whose treatment included an IDH1 peptide vaccine. The receptor was isolated from a woman between 18 and 29 years old with glioma. CDR3 protein: CASSRLVLNEQFF. CDR3 DNA sequence: TGTGCCAGCAGTCGACTAGTATTGAATGAGCAGTTCTTC.